What follows describes a single TCR beta chain. The antigen is undetermined. The sample is drawn from a study of CD8+ T cells in alopecia areata. General observations from the study: Possibly because of HLA-related factors, TCR sharing was less clear across patients than in mice.

Individuals with alopecia areata gave both lesional scalp punch biopsies and peripheral blood for collection. RNA was isolated and reverse transcribed to cDNA, the sequencing template. The protocol was immunoSEQ multiplex PCR, while the TCRdb copy is restricted to in-frame clones and leaves out a portion. The data contain approximately 98,000 clones, approximately 50% of them singletons. The CDR3 length is 15 residues. V was pared by 4 bases and J by 2 bases, with 12 bases between. CDR1 SNHLY and CDR2 FYNNEI come from the germline V gene. The chain uses TRBV2 and TRBJ1-5; tentative D call: TRBD1 (6 bases). This receptor was obtained from a human donor with alopecia areata. Source material: NKG2D-low CD8+ T cells sorted from blood. CDR3 loop: CASSGIQGGNQPQHF. Written as DNA, the CDR3 is TGTGCCAGCAGTGGGATACAGGGAGGCAATCAGCCCCAGCATTTT. The full variable domain, rest sourced from reference TRBV2 and TRBJ1-5, is EPEVTQTPSHQVTQMGQEVILRCVPISNHLYFYWYRQILGQKVEFLVSFYNNEISEKSEIFDDQFSVERPDGSNFTLKIRSTKLEDSAMYFCASSGIQGGNQPQHFGDGTRLSIL.